This T cell receptor (beta chain) was identified in a study of shared clonotypes between healthy human individuals. Overall study findings and caveats: Naive subsets tended to show greater estimated richness than memory subsets. Generation probabilities of non-shared clonotypes were lower (relative to those shared by all four donors).

V trimming: 2 bases; J trimming: 1 base; junction bases outside the gene matches: 3. The CDR3 extends over 15 amino acids. CDR1 SGHNT and CDR2 YYREEE come from the germline V gene (reference sequence). As to this clone: As yet, its antigen is unknown.

Sequencing was performed with immunoSEQ multiplex PCR; in TCRdb, only in-frame clones are kept and a portion is missing. The data contain some 800,000 clones, more than 85% of them singletons. Naive CD8 cells lacked CD45RO, underwent positive selection for CCR7 and left out terminally differentiated effector memory CD45RA+ cells. Those who donated, Caucasian adults without exception, all lived in Nashville, Tennessee. V usage is TRBV5-4 and J usage is TRBJ2-3, with 8 nucleotides matching TRBD2. The clonotype was recovered from a young man in good health. Sequencing was carried out using naive CD8+ T cells sorted from blood. This chain's CDR3 is CASSFKTSGTDTQYF. CDR3 sequence (DNA): TGTGCCAGCAGCTTTAAGACTAGCGGCACAGATACGCAGTATTTT.